This paragraph covers one T cell receptor (beta chain) sequence. The CDR3 consists of 14 residues. Germline CDR1 is SNHLY and CDR2 is FYNNEI. V lost 8 bases and J lost 0, with 11 bases in between. These data originate in a study of control samples from healthy donors and cancer patients. The table came from immunoSEQ multiplex PCR; TCRdb's copy has only in-frame clones and leaves some out. The table shows 85,000 to 110,000 clones, with more than 85% occurring only once. Sequencing was carried out using PBMCs. This TCR was sampled from a man aged 55 to 69 with lung cancer. J is TRBJ1-3 and V is TRBV2, with D uncertain. The CDR3 sequence is CASVQSLSGNTIYF. CDR3 nucleotides: TGTGCCAGCGTTCAAAGTCTCTCTGGAAACACCATATATTTT.